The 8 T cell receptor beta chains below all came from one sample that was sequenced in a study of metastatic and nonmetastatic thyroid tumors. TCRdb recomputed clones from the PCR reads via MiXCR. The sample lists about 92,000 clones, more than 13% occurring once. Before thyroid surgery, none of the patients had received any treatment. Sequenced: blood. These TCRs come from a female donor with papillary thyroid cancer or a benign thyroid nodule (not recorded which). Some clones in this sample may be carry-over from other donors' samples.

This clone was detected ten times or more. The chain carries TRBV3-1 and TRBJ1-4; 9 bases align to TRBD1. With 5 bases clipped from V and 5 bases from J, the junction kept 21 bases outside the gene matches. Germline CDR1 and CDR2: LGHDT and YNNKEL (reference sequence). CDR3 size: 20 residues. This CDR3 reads CASSSRYSTGGEGGNEKLFF. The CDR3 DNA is TGTGCCAGCAGCTCTCGGTATTCAACAGGGGGCGAGGGGGGAAATGAAAAACTGTTTTTT.

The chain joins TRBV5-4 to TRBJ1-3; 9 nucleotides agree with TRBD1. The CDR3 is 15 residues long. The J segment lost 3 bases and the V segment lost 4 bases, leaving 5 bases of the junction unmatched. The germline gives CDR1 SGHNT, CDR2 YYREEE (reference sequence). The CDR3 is CASSLTGGIGNTIYF. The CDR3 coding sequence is TGTGCCAGCAGCCTAACAGGGGGCATTGGAAACACCATATATTTT. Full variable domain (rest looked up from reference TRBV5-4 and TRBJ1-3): ETGVTQSPTHLIKTRGQQVTLRCSSQSGHNTVSWYQQALGQGPQFIFQYYREEENGRGNFPPRFSGLQFPNYSSELNVNALELDDSALYLCASSLTGGIGNTIYFGEGSWLTVV.

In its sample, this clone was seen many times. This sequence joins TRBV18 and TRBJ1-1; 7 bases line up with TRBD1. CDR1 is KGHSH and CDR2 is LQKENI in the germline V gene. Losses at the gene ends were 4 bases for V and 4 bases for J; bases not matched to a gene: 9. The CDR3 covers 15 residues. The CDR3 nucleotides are TGTGCCAGCTCACGCGAGGGGGCTATGGTCACTGAAGCTTTCTTT. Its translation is CASSREGAMVTEAFF.

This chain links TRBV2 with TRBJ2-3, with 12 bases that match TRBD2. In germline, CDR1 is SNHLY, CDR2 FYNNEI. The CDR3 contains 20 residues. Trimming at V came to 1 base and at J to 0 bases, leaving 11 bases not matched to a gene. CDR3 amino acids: CASSEVGRASGRVSTDTQYF. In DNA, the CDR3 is TGTGCCAGCAGTGAAGTGGGTAGGGCTAGCGGGAGGGTTAGCACAGATACGCAGTATTTT.

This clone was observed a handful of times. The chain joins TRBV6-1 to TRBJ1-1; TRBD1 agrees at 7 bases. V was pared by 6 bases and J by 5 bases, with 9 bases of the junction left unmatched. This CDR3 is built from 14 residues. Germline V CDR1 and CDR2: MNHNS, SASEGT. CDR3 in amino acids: CASRAWDSGTEAFF. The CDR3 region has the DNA TGTGCCAGCAGGGCCTGGGACAGCGGGACTGAAGCTTTCTTT.

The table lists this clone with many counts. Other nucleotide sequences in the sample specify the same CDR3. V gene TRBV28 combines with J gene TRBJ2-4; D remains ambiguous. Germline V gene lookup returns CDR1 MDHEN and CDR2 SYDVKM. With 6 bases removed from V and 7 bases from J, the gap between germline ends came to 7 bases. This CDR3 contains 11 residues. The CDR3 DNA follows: TGTGCCAGCAGGGACGACAACATTCAGTACTTC. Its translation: CASRDDNIQYF. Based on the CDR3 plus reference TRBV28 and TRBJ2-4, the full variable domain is DVKVTQSSRYLVKRTGEKVFLECVQDMDHENMFWYRQDPGLGLRLIYFSYDVKMKEKGDIPEGYSVSREKKERFSLILESASTNQTSMYLCASRDDNIQYFGAGTRLSVL.

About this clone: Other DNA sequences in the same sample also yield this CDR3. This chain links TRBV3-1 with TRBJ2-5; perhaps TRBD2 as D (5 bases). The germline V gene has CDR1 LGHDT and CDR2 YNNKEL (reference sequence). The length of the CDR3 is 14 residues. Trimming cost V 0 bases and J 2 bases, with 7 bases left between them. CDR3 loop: CASSQDRGQETQYF. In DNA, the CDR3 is TGTGCCAGCAGCCAAGATCGGGGACAAGAGACCCAGTACTTC.

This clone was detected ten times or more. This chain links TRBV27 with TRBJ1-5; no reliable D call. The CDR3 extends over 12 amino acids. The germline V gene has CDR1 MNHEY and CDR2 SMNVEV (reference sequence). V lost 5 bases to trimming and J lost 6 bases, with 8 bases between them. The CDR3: CASSLKGQPQHF. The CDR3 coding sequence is TGTGCCAGCAGTCTAAAGGGTCAGCCCCAGCATTTT.